This T cell receptor beta chain was observed in a study of CD8 T cells in Susac syndrome (dated by TCRdb to about 2019). The study in broad terms: Whether CD8+ T cell activation and differentiation in Susac syndrome was antigen driven was tested using repertoire sequencing. The study compared CD8+ T cell repertoire clonality among 12 healthy donors, about 14 Susac syndrome patients and some 16 multiple sclerosis patients. Broader findings and caveats from the paper: The number of individuals in the TCR sequencing and HLA analysis was recognized as being relatively small.

High-throughput TCR beta sequencing profiled peripheral blood CD8+ and CD4+ T cells from healthy donors, Susac syndrome patients and multiple sclerosis patients. The multiple sclerosis controls were treatment-naive patients whose relapsing-remitting disease, either stable or active, fulfilled the revised McDonald criteria. Bulk CD8+ and CD4+ T cells were purified by magnetic negative isolation, while CD8+ TEMRA cells were enriched using FACS. Blood was collected in EDTA tubes and processed within 24 hours, with PBMCs isolated through density gradient centrifugation. PBMCs intended for TCR sequencing were cryopreserved in liquid nitrogen and were subsequently thawed in a 37 degrees C water bath. Purity of sorted or isolated CD4+, CD8+ and CD8+ TEMRA cells was at least 90%. V trim: 2 bases; J trim: 4 bases; unmatched bases: 5. Spanning cysteine to phenylalanine, the CDR3 consists of 15 amino acids. Only CDR3 DNA is held: 45 bases, read in frame from base 1. CDR1 is given as SGHDT and CDR2 as YYEEEE, both from the germline V gene.

Turning to this clonotype: Its antigen has not been determined. Base qualities are not recorded, but no much larger clone differs from it by a single base.

RNA was extracted using the RNeasy kit, and about 0.45 to 1 ug of the RNA was reverse transcribed with random hexamers. The immunoSEQ multiplex PCR assay, covering 54 Vbeta and 13 Jbeta segments, was used to amplify TCR beta CDR3 regions. Bias from PCR amplification was corrected by using a synthetic template baseline for primer optimization and for computational correction. Per the source publication's procedure: Reads were assigned to V, D and J genes according to IMGT and analyzed in immunoSEQ Analyzer, with only productive sequences retained. Clonality was calculated as one minus the Shannon entropy normalized by log2 of the number of productive unique sequences. For each patient and control, public and private clones were evaluated among the 100 most prevalent clones. Clones were defined as Susac-specific if absent from the healthy and MS cohorts, from some 1,000 published viral clones and from other ImmuneACCESS disease sequences. The raw public reads went through TCRdb reprocessing: fastp at Q25, MiXCR clone calling, in-frame beta chains kept. Every distinct CDR3 protein forms one entry, paired with its most common genes and DNA. TCRdb's processing, not the authors' own work, is the source of the V and J calls. The table for this sample lists 250,000 to 300,000 distinct CDR3 sequences; approximately 81% of them were counted only once. The biggest ten clones account for about 0.11% of the sample.

The sequence derives from a human donor with multiple sclerosis. The sequencing input was CD8+ T cells from PBMCs. Recombination connected TRBV5-6 to TRBJ2-7; 11 nucleotides in the junction match TRBD2. The CDR3 reads as follows: CASSFASGRPYEQYF. The nucleotides are TGTGCCAGCAGCTTTGCTAGCGGGAGGCCGTACGAGCAGTACTTC.